The clone carrying this T cell receptor (beta chain) appeared a few times. As yet, its antigen is unknown. The PCR contained 60 Vbeta and 13 Jbeta primers. Produced via immunoSEQ multiplex PCR; TCRdb's table is partial and in-frame only. The table lists about 110,000 clones, just over 75% of them singletons. CDR3 length: 12 residues. In germline, CDR1 is SGHNT, CDR2 YYREEE (reference sequence). Trimming removed 2 bases from V and 9 bases from J, with 9 bases in between. The data belong to a study of cytomegalovirus exposure and HLA in healthy donors. Notes on the study in general: A later analysis linked a missense variant in DCLRE1C to the trimming of TCR beta V and J genes. Confirmation in vitro established that three CMV-associated chains were specific for CMV antigens. What a later analysis reportedly showed was that an Asian-associated ancestry cluster had fewer N-insertions than the roughly 720-donor mean.

The sample comprised PBMCs. The chain joins TRBV5-4 to TRBJ2-1; D gene unclear. The receptor was derived from a man aged 25 to 45 in good health and CMV-seropositive. CDR3 sequence: CASSFLSGEQFF. The CDR3, as DNA: TGTGCCAGCAGCTTCCTTTCCGGTGAGCAGTTCTTC.